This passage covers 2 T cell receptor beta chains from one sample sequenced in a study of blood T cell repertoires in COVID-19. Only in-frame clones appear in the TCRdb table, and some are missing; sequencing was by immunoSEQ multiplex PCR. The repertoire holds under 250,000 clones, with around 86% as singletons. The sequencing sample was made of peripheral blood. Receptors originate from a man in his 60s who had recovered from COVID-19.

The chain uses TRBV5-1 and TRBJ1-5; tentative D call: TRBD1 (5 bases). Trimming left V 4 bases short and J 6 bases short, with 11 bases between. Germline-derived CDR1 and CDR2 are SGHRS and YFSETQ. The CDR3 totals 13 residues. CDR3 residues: CASSTGTGQPQHF. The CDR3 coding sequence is TGCGCCAGCAGCACGGGGACTGGTCAGCCCCAGCATTTT.

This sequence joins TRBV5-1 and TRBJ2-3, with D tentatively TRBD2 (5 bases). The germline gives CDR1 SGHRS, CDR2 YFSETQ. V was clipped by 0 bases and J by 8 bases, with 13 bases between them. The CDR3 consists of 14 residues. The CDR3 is CASSLDGVQGTQYF. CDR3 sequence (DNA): TGCGCCAGCAGCTTGGACGGGGTGCAAGGTACGCAGTATTTT.